The clone carrying this T cell receptor beta chain was detected many times. This sample was included in a study of T cell repertoires in cytomegalovirus infection. Study details: Signatures in public TCR beta sequences pointed to both CMV infection and matching HLA type.

MiXCR, run by TCRdb on the reads, gives a single entry per CDR3 protein. The table lists a few hundred thousand distinct CDR3 sequences, about 13% of them singletons. The V and J ends lost 5 bases and 0 bases respectively, with 7 bases between them. The CDR3 is 13 residues long. CDR1 is SGHTA and CDR2 is FQGNSA in the germline V gene. The origin of this receptor is a human donor in good health (CMV status not recorded). Some clones in this sample may be carry-over from other donors' samples. Sequenced input: PBMCs. This sequence joins TRBV7-2 and TRBJ1-1, with D uncertain. The DNA for the CDR3 is TGTGCCAGCAGCACTACAGTGAACACTGAAGCTTTCTTT. Residues: CASSTTVNTEAFF.